The 6 T cell receptor beta chains listed next were all sequenced from one sample in a study of PD-L1 blockade in urothelial cancer. This table comes from immunoSEQ multiplex PCR, and its TCRdb copy is limited to in-frame clones, with some not included. This table holds approximately 65,000 clones, 85% to 90% found once. The source was PBMCs, collected around atezolizumab (anti-PD-L1) treatment. The receptors come from a man in his 60s with urothelial cancer.

The rearrangement links TRBV25-1 to TRBJ2-5; D is unclear. The CDR3 totals 12 residues. Germline loops: CDR1 MGHDK, CDR2 SYGVNS. V lost 3 bases, J lost 4 bases, and 6 bases lay in between. The CDR3 region has the DNA TGTGCCAGCAGTGACGTAATAGAGACCCAGTACTTC. As protein: CASSDVIETQYF.

The chain links TRBV4-2 to TRBJ2-1; 7 nucleotides line up with TRBD1. The germline V gene has CDR1 LGHNA and CDR2 YNFKEQ. The V segment lost 1 base and the J segment 11 bases; nucleotides outside the gene matches: 5. The CDR3 totals 13 residues. The DNA for the CDR3 is TGTGCCAGCAGCCAAGGGGACAGCGATCAGCAGTTCTTC. It yields the protein CASSQGDSDQQFF.

The chain is built from TRBV29-1 and TRBJ1-1; weak D call: TRBD1 (5 bases). Germline values: CDR1 SQVTM, CDR2 ANQGSEA. The V gene lost 5 bases and the J gene lost 1 base, with 11 bases spanning the gap. This CDR3 region has 13 residues. Here the CDR3 reads CSVSAQGNTEAFF. DNA of the CDR3: TGCAGCGTTTCCGCCCAGGGGAACACTGAAGCTTTCTTT.

CDR3 amino acids: CASSFRQSTDTQYF. DNA for the CDR3: TGTGCCAGCAGCTTCCGACAGAGCACAGATACGCAGTATTTT. The chain recombines TRBV7-2 with TRBJ2-3; TRBD1 might be the D (5 bases). This CDR3 is 14 amino acids long. CDR1 and CDR2 from the germline V gene are SGHTA and FQGNSA. V shed 3 bases and J shed 0 bases, with 7 bases lying between them.

This chain connects TRBV6-5 to TRBJ2-2; D remains ambiguous. Germline CDR1 is MNHEY and CDR2 is SVGAGI. The CDR3 has 13 amino acids. Trimming removed 0 bases at V and 4 bases at J, with 3 bases between. The CDR3 bases are TGTGCCAGCAGTTACTCTAGCACCGGGGAGCTGTTTTTT. Protein sequence: CASSYSSTGELFF.

This CDR3 reads CASSSRTTSGSGEQYF. CDR3 in DNA: TGCGCCAGCAGCTCCCGTACGACTAGCGGGAGTGGCGAGCAGTACTTC. V is TRBV5-1 and J is TRBJ2-7, with TRBD2 matching over 12 bases. Trimming at V came to 3 bases and at J to 6 bases, leaving 10 bases not matched to a gene. CDR3 length: 16 amino acids. Germline CDR1 SGHRS, CDR2 YFSETQ.